Each of the 27 T cell receptor beta chains below was sequenced from the same sample in a study of CD8 T cells in Susac syndrome. RNA was extracted with the RNeasy kit, and a quantity of roughly 0.5 to 1 ug was reverse transcribed using random hexamers. TCRdb itself ran the immunoSEQ multiplex PCR reads through MiXCR, one entry per CDR3 protein. The table shows around 230,000 distinct CDR3 sequences, with about 95% occurring only once. Sequencing was performed on CD4+ T cells from PBMCs. Every receptor here comes from a human donor with multiple sclerosis.

This clonotype was recorded only once. The chain is built from TRBV3-1 and TRBJ2-3; possibly TRBD2 for D (6 bases). The CDR3 totals 17 residues. Germline V gives CDR1 LGHDT, CDR2 YNNKEL (reference sequence). V gave up 1 base and J gave up 2 bases, with 16 bases separating them. As DNA, the CDR3 is TGTGCCAGCAGCCAAGCCTCCCTAGCGCCCAACACAGATACGCAGTATTTT. Amino acid sequence: CASSQASLAPNTDTQYF.

The V and J genes are TRBV20-1 and TRBJ2-1; TRBD2 matches at 13 bases. The V and J ends lost 3 bases and 6 bases, in that order; junction bases with no gene match: 11. The germline CDR1 and CDR2 sequences are DFQATT and SNEGSKA (reference sequence). The CDR3 loop spans 17 amino acids. DNA of the CDR3: TGCAGTGCTAGGGTAAGCCTGGGACTAGCGGGAACCAATGAGCAGTTCTTC. Translating it yields CSARVSLGLAGTNEQFF.

The chain is built from TRBV7-9 and TRBJ2-3; 8 nucleotides agree with TRBD1. With 5 bases clipped from V and 3 bases from J, the junction kept 7 bases outside the gene matches. CDR3 size: 15 residues. Germline CDR1 is SEHNR and CDR2 is FQNEAQ (reference sequence). This CDR3 reads CASSGGQGLTDTQYF. DNA for the CDR3: TGTGCCAGCAGCGGTGGACAGGGTCTGACAGATACGCAGTATTTT.

The rearrangement uses TRBV2 and TRBJ2-1; D remains unclear. This CDR3 region has 15 residues. CDR1 is SNHLY, CDR2 FYNNEI, per germline. Deletions cut 4 bases from V and 4 bases from J, with 14 bases between. The chain's CDR3 is CASSGVAMRYNEQFF. CDR3 nucleotides: TGTGCCAGCAGTGGGGTAGCTATGCGGTACAATGAGCAGTTCTTC. The full variable domain, with the rest looked up from reference TRBV2 and TRBJ2-1, is EPEVTQTPSHQVTQMGQEVILRCVPISNHLYFYWYRQILGQKVEFLVSFYNNEISEKSEIFDDQFSVERPDGSNFTLKIRSTKLEDSAMYFCASSGVAMRYNEQFFGPGTRLTVL.

The CDR3 DNA is TGCAGCGTTAGTGGGGACAGCTCCTACGAGCAGTACTTC. Translating gives CSVSGDSSYEQYF. The chain is built from TRBV29-1 and TRBJ2-7, with 7 bases aligning to TRBD1. The junction had 4 bases not matched to a gene; V was cut back by 5 bases and J by 0 bases. Looked up from germline, CDR1 is SQVTM and CDR2 is ANQGSEA. This CDR3 has 13 amino acids.

The chain links TRBV9 to TRBJ1-4; no firm D call. With 0 bases removed from V and 0 bases from J, the gap between germline ends came to 9 bases. The CDR3 runs to 16 residues. In germline, CDR1 is SGDLS, CDR2 YYNGEE. In nucleotides, the CDR3 is TGTGCCAGCAGCGTAGGTCGGCCCCCAACTAATGAAAAACTGTTTTTT. It yields the protein CASSVGRPPTNEKLFF.

The gene calls are TRBV27 and TRBJ2-3; D unclear. Germline V gene lookup returns CDR1 MNHEY and CDR2 SMNVEV (reference sequence). The CDR3 has 14 residues. V was trimmed by 3 bases and J by 0 bases, leaving 7 bases between them. The CDR3 region is CASSFKDSTDTQYF. The CDR3 region has the DNA TGTGCCAGCAGTTTCAAGGATAGCACAGATACGCAGTATTTT.

The chain employs TRBV20-1 and TRBJ2-7; 9 nucleotides match TRBD1. The CDR3 sequence is 14 residues long. Trimming took 1 base from V and 6 from J; bases not matched to a gene: 7. Germline V gives CDR1 DFQATT, CDR2 SNEGSKA (reference sequence). This chain's CDR3 is CSARGGQGGSEQYF. As DNA, the CDR3 is TGCAGTGCTAGAGGGGGACAGGGAGGTAGCGAGCAGTACTTC.

For this clonotype: A read error may account for a junction end that differs from germline. The chain has TRBV5-1 and TRBJ1-2; the D is unclear. The germline gives CDR1 SGHRS, CDR2 YFSETQ. The CDR3 is 12 residues long. This CDR3 is CASSLEGYGYTF. In nucleotides, the CDR3 is TGTGCCAGCAGCTTGGAGGGCTATGGCTACACCTTC.

This chain connects TRBV6-5 to TRBJ1-3; D call uncertain. The CDR3 runs 12 residues. From germline, CDR1 is MNHEY and CDR2 SVGAGI. Trimming removed 7 bases from V and 2 bases from J, with 6 bases in between. CDR3 in amino acids: CASTSPGNTIYF. CDR3 nucleotide sequence: TGTGCCAGCACGAGTCCTGGAAACACCATATATTTT.

J is TRBJ1-3 and V is TRBV29-1; no clear D gene. Trimming removed 7 bases at V and 0 bases at J, with 7 bases between. This CDR3 has 12 amino acids. Germline V gene sequence: CDR1 SQVTM, CDR2 ANQGSEA. The CDR3 nucleotides read TGCAGCGCTGGAGACTCTGGAAACACCATATATTTT. This codes for CSAGDSGNTIYF.

V and J are TRBV6-2 or TRBV6-3 and TRBJ1-1; a weak D match, TRBD1 (6 bases). Trimming pared 6 bases from V and 1 base from J, leaving 12 bases between. Germline-derived CDR1 and CDR2 are MNHEY and SVGEGT. The CDR3 runs to 14 residues. CDR3: CASSQGQKNTEAFF. DNA for the CDR3: TGTGCCAGCAGCCAAGGACAGAAGAACACTGAAGCTTTCTTT.

The chain employs TRBV4-1 and TRBJ2-3; 8 bases agree with TRBD2. The CDR3 is made up of 15 amino acids. The V gene end was trimmed by 7 bases and the J gene end by 3 bases; junction bases not matched to a gene: 9. Germline lookup yields CDR1 MGHRA and CDR2 YSYEKL. This CDR3 reads CASKNGRARTDTQYF. CDR3 nucleotides: TGCGCCAGCAAAAACGGGAGGGCCAGGACAGATACGCAGTATTTT.

The chain recombines TRBV7-9 with TRBJ2-7; TRBD2 might be the D (5 bases). The V end was cut by 3 bases, the J end by 9 bases, with 9 bases between. CDR3 length: 11 residues. Looked up from germline, CDR1 is SEHNR and CDR2 is FQNEAQ (reference sequence). CDR3 bases: TGTGCCAGCAGCTTTCGGGGTAGGCAGTACTTC. Translation: CASSFRGRQYF. Full variable domain (rest looked up from reference TRBV7-9 and TRBJ2-7): DTGVSQNPRHKITKRGQNVTFRCDPISEHNRLYWYRQTLGQGPEFLTYFQNEAQLEKSRLLSDRFSAERPKGSFSTLEIQRTEQGDSAMYLCASSFRGRQYFGPGTRLTVT.

The chain combines TRBV5-6 with TRBJ2-5; 9 bases match TRBD1. Looked up from germline, CDR1 is SGHDT and CDR2 is YYEEEE. Trimming at V came to 0 bases and at J to 6 bases, leaving 6 bases not matched to a gene. The CDR3 runs 15 residues. CDR3 sequence reads: CASSLGGTGLKTQYF. The CDR3 DNA follows: TGTGCCAGCAGCTTGGGGGGGACAGGGTTGAAGACCCAGTACTTC.

This rearrangement joins TRBV19 to TRBJ1-2, with 11 positions matching TRBD1. The CDR3 spans 13 residues. The V segment lost 6 bases and the J segment 8 bases; nucleotides outside the gene matches: 5. Germline CDR1 LNHDA, CDR2 SQIVND (reference sequence). The CDR3 sequence: CASRDRGLEGYTF. Here the CDR3 DNA reads TGTGCCAGTAGGGACAGGGGGCTGGAAGGCTACACCTTC.

This rearrangement joins TRBV28 to TRBJ2-6; D is ambiguous. Germline CDR1 is MDHEN and CDR2 is SYDVKM. The V end lost 6 bases, the J end lost 1 base, and 10 bases lay between the germline ends. This CDR3 is built from 15 residues. The CDR3 here is CASRPLGSGANVLTF. The CDR3 DNA reads TGTGCCAGCAGACCTTTAGGATCTGGGGCCAACGTCCTGACTTTC.

The J gene is TRBJ1-3, the V gene TRBV5-1, with 7 bases that match TRBD1. This CDR3 region has 18 residues. CDR1 and CDR2 (germline): SGHRS, YFSETQ. V was pared by 0 bases and J by 2 bases, with 11 bases of the junction left unmatched. The CDR3 bases are TGCGCCAGCAGCTTGGCCGTCGGAGGGGGCGGCACTGGAAACACCATATATTTT. This translates into CASSLAVGGGGTGNTIYF.

The chain employs TRBV25-1 and TRBJ2-1; D could derive from TRBD1 or TRBD2 (5 bases each). Trimming took off 8 bases at V and 10 bases at J, with 18 bases between the two ends. The CDR3 is 13 residues long. Germline V gives CDR1 MGHDK, CDR2 SYGVNS. This chain's CDR3 is CASSLFSRDEQFF. Here the CDR3 DNA reads TGTGCCAGCTCTCTGTTTTCGAGGGACGAGCAGTTCTTC.

The chain recombines TRBV29-1 with TRBJ1-1; 11 positions match TRBD1. This CDR3 is 12 amino acids long. Germline loops: CDR1 SQVTM, CDR2 ANQGSEA. CDR3 in DNA: TGCAGTTTGATGGGACAGGGGGTACAAGCTTTCTTT. It is translated as CSLMGQGVQAFF.

This chain links TRBV3-1 with TRBJ1-6; tentative D call: TRBD1 (5 bases). The germline V and J ends were trimmed by 3 bases and 10 bases, with 13 bases remaining between them. Per germline, CDR1 LGHDT and CDR2 YNNKEL (reference sequence). The CDR3 consists of 14 residues. CDR3: CASSHMQGGSPLHF. In DNA form, the CDR3 reads TGTGCCAGCAGCCATATGCAGGGCGGATCACCCCTCCACTTT.

The V gene is TRBV29-1, the J gene TRBJ1-2, with D unresolved. This CDR3 region has 11 residues. Germline-derived CDR1 and CDR2 are SQVTM and ANQGSEA. Trimming pared 5 bases from V and 6 bases from J, leaving 10 bases between. The CDR3 nucleotides are TGCAGCGTTCGGAGGACCAATGGCTACACCTTC. Its protein product is CSVRRTNGYTF.

The V call is TRBV11-2, the J call TRBJ2-7; D call uncertain. Per the germline V gene, CDR1 is SGHAT and CDR2 is FQNNGV. V was trimmed by 3 bases and J by 9 bases, leaving 15 bases between them. The CDR3 has 13 amino acids. CDR3 residues: CASSLARQNGQYF. The CDR3 DNA reads TGTGCCAGCAGCTTGGCTCGTCAGAACGGGCAGTACTTC.

The chain recombines TRBV7-2 with TRBJ1-1; no reliable D call. The ends were cut back, 5 bases at V and 7 bases at J, with 8 bases in the middle. The CDR3 covers 11 residues. Per germline, CDR1 SGHTA and CDR2 FQGNSA. The CDR3 spells CASSPELEAFF. DNA of the CDR3: TGTGCCAGCAGCCCCGAACTTGAAGCTTTCTTT.

The CDR3 is CASSLTVTNVLTF. In nucleotides, the CDR3 is TGTGCCAGCAGCTTAACAGTAACCAACGTCCTGACTTTC. V usage is TRBV11-3 and J usage is TRBJ2-6; D not certain. Per germline, CDR1 SGHNT and CDR2 YENEEA. This CDR3 has 13 residues. The germline V and J ends were trimmed by 2 bases and 8 bases, with 7 bases remaining between them.

The chain employs TRBV25-1 and TRBJ2-1, with a weak D call TRBD2 (6 bases). CDR1 and CDR2 from the germline V gene are MGHDK and SYGVNS. The CDR3 has 15 residues. V shed 6 bases and J shed 6 bases, with 18 bases lying between them. The CDR3 nucleotides are TGTGCCAGCAGGACTACGAGACTAGGAGGCAATGAGCAGTTCTTC. It yields the protein CASRTTRLGGNEQFF.

The table lists this clonotype with a count of one. The rearrangement links TRBV2 to TRBJ1-2; D is unclear. The CDR3 loop spans 12 amino acids. Germline lookup yields CDR1 SNHLY and CDR2 FYNNEI. V was trimmed by 9 bases and J by 2 bases, leaving 10 bases between them. The CDR3 DNA sequence: TGTGCCAGACGTCTGGTAAACTATGGCTACACCTTC. Translation gives CARRLVNYGYTF.